Here is one TCR beta chain with its context. Its antigen is not known. This specimen belongs to a study of identical twins. General study findings and limits: Modeled out-of-frame TCR alpha sharing in monozygotic twins fell below observed levels. Cord blood beta clonotypes that were abundant carried fewer insertions, and memory repertoires showed no such trend.

The CDR3 is 14 residues long. Germline CDR1 and CDR2: SEHNR and FQNEAQ (reference sequence). V was cut by 3 bases and J by 7 bases, with 15 bases left in between. MiXCR was run by TCRdb on the 5' RACE reads, yielding one entry per CDR3 protein. The repertoire holds under 400,000 distinct CDR3 sequences, with roughly 9% as singletons. The chain carries TRBV7-9 and TRBJ1-2, with D perhaps TRBD1 (5 bases). The TCR comes from a woman aged 45 to 65 in good health. The specimen was naive T cells sorted from blood. The CDR3 nucleotides read TGTGCCAGCAGCTTTAGGGGCGCCGTAAGTGGCTACACCTTC. It is translated as CASSFRGAVSGYTF.